A selection of T cell receptor beta chains follows, all from one sample in a study of blood T cell repertoires in COVID-19. Clones were sequenced by immunoSEQ multiplex PCR, and TCRdb holds only the in-frame ones, with some missing. The data show roughly 250,000 clones, with 80% to 90% seen just once and approximately 12% held by the top ten. The source material was peripheral blood. Receptor source: a woman under 40 with COVID-19, enrolled during active disease. The CDR3 runs from the conserved cysteine through the conserved F or W. The D gene is left open where the match is weak. Size is stated for part of the rows, as once, few or many counts, or as a class when the clone is expanded.

J gene,clone size,D gene,V gene,CDR3 DNA,CDR3 protein
TRBJ2-3,NA,TRBD1,TRBV9,TGTGCCAGCAGCGTCATAGGACAGGGGGGCACAGATACGCAGTATTTT,CASSVIGQGGTDTQYF
TRBJ2-1,NA,TRBD1,TRBV6-4,TGTGCCAGCAGTGACCCGGACAGGGGCGAAAATGAGCAGTTCTTC,CASSDPDRGENEQFF
TRBJ2-1,NA,NA,TRBV18,TGTGCCAGCTCACCACCTCTGGTCCAGGATGAGCAGTTCTTC,CASSPPLVQDEQFF
TRBJ1-5,NA,TRBD1,TRBV7-9,TGTGCCAGCAGCTGGGGACAGGGCACACACAATCAGCCCCAGCATTTT,CASSWGQGTHNQPQHF
TRBJ2-5,NA,TRBD1,TRBV10-3,TGTGCCACCGGACAGGGCCAAGAGACCCAGTACTTC,CATGQGQETQYF
TRBJ2-3,NA,NA,TRBV6-2/TRBV6-3,TGTGCCAGCAGTTACCGCGGGGCTAGCTGGCAGATTTCAGATACGCAGTATTTT,CASSYRGASWQISDTQYF
TRBJ2-1,NA,NA,TRBV11-3,TGTGCCAGCAGCGCAGACTCGTTCAGGGGCACGGATGAGCAGTTCTTC,CASSADSFRGTDEQFF
TRBJ1-2,NA,NA,TRBV4-1,TGCGCCAGCAGCCCTAGGACAGCCTCCTTAGGCTACACCTTC,CASSPRTASLGYTF
TRBJ2-2,NA,NA,TRBV18,TGTGCCAGCTCACTGGTATTACAGGGCACCGGGGAGCTGTTTTTT,CASSLVLQGTGELFF
TRBJ2-3,once,TRBD1,TRBV6-1,TGTGCCAGCAGTCAGGACAGGCTAAGGACAGATACGCAGTATTTT,CASSQDRLRTDTQYF
TRBJ1-1,NA,NA,TRBV5-1,TGCGCCAGCAGCTTGGCGGCAGGGGATGAAGCTTTCTTT,CASSLAAGDEAFF
TRBJ2-7,NA,NA,TRBV6-5,TGTGCCAGCAGTTACTCGACAGGTCATCTTACCTACGAGCAGTACTTC,CASSYSTGHLTYEQYF
TRBJ1-1,NA,NA,TRBV27,TGTGCCAGCAGTACCCCCACCGGACAAGGTGCTTTCTTT,CASSTPTGQGAFF
TRBJ1-5,NA,TRBD1,TRBV6-5,TGTGCCAGCAGTACAGGGGGCGGCAATCAGCCCCAGCATTTT,CASSTGGGNQPQHF
TRBJ2-2,NA,NA,TRBV28,TGTGCCAGCAGTTACCGCGGACAGCGTACCGGGGAGCTGTTTTTT,CASSYRGQRTGELFF
TRBJ2-2,many,NA,TRBV19,TGTGCCAGTACCACCCAAGGGGCCTGGTCCGGGGAGCTGTTTTTT,CASTTQGAWSGELFF
TRBJ2-4,NA,NA,TRBV3-1/TRBV3-2,TGTGCCAGCAGCCAAGTTATCTTGGGGGCAACCAAAAACATTCAGTACTTC,CASSQVILGATKNIQYF
TRBJ1-2,NA,NA,TRBV7-8,TGTGCCAGCAGCTTAGACGTTCACTACCTTAACTATGGCTACACCTTC,CASSLDVHYLNYGYTF
TRBJ2-3,NA,TRBD2,TRBV10-2,TGCGCCAGCAGGACTGCCGGGACTAGCGGGACTACGCAGTATTTT,CASRTAGTSGTTQYF
TRBJ2-2,NA,NA,TRBV6-6,TGTGCCAGCAGTAGAGGGAACGGGGAGCTGTTTTTT,CASSRGNGELFF
TRBJ1-2,few,TRBD1,TRBV11-2,TGTGCCAGCAGCCAAACAGGGGTGGTTCGTGGTGGCTACACCTTC,CASSQTGVVRGGYTF
TRBJ2-7,NA,TRBD1,TRBV3-1/TRBV3-2,TGTGCCAGCAGCGCGCACGGGGACAGGTCCTCCTACGAGCAGTACTTC,CASSAHGDRSSYEQYF
TRBJ2-5,NA,NA,TRBV7-7,TGTGCCAGCAGCAGACTCCTGGTGGGAGAGACCCAGTACTTC,CASSRLLVGETQYF
TRBJ2-5,NA,NA,TRBV12-5,TGTGCTAGTCCCCGGGTGACGAGAAGGGGGACCCAGTACTTC,CASPRVTRRGTQYF
TRBJ1-5,NA,NA,TRBV28,TGTGCCAGCAGCTCCGGGGTCCTCAGTCAGCCCCAGCATTTT,CASSSGVLSQPQHF
TRBJ1-5,NA,NA,TRBV24-1,TGTGCCACCGCACAGGGAGAAGGTGGCAATCAGCCCCAGCATTTT,CATAQGEGGNQPQHF
TRBJ2-7,NA,TRBD2,TRBV19,TGTGCCAGTAGTATTCCCGGGACTAGCGGATTAGTTTACTTC,CASSIPGTSGLVYF
TRBJ2-5,NA,NA,TRBV4-2,TGTGCCAGCAGCCAGGAACCGGGAAAAGAGACCCAGTACTTC,CASSQEPGKETQYF
TRBJ2-3,NA,NA,TRBV6-1,TGTGCCAGCAGTGAACCCTTTAAGCCTAGCACAGATACGCAGTATTTT,CASSEPFKPSTDTQYF
TRBJ2-1,NA,TRBD2,TRBV7-7,TGTGCCAGCAGCTTAGCAGCGGGGGCCAATGAGCAGTTCTTC,CASSLAAGANEQFF
TRBJ1-6,NA,NA,TRBV19,TGTGCCAGTAGCCTCCTGGGGGCGGGGGATTCACCCCTCCACTTT,CASSLLGAGDSPLHF
TRBJ2-3,NA,TRBD2,TRBV10-3,TGTGCCATCAGGCGGACTAGCGGGGGGCTGGATACGCAGTATTTT,CAIRRTSGGLDTQYF
TRBJ1-2,NA,NA,TRBV5-1,TGCGCCAGCAGCCCGGGATCTCAGGGAGGAGGTGGCTACACCTTC,CASSPGSQGGGGYTF
TRBJ1-2,NA,TRBD1,TRBV30,TGTGCCTGGGATGCTGGGGGACAGGGCGTTTATGGCTACACCTTC,CAWDAGGQGVYGYTF
TRBJ2-1,NA,NA,TRBV12-2,TGTGCAAGTCGCTTACCGGGACTAGCGGGGAGGCGAAGGTCCTACAATGAGCAGTTCTTC,CASRLPGLAGRRRSYNEQFF
TRBJ2-1,NA,NA,TRBV19,TGTGCCAGTAGTATAGCAGTATACAATGAGCAGTTCTTC,CASSIAVYNEQFF
TRBJ1-1,NA,TRBD1,TRBV5-6,TGTGCCAGCAGCTTGGGCACAGGGGACATAAAGTCGAACACTGAAGCTTTCTTT,CASSLGTGDIKSNTEAFF
TRBJ2-2,NA,TRBD2,TRBV4-1,TGCGCCAGCAGCGGAGGAATAGCGGGGGGCCCCGGGGAGCTGTTTTTT,CASSGGIAGGPGELFF
TRBJ2-3,NA,TRBD2,TRBV10-3,TGTGCCATCAGTTCCCAAGCGGGGACGGGAGATACGCAGTATTTT,CAISSQAGTGDTQYF